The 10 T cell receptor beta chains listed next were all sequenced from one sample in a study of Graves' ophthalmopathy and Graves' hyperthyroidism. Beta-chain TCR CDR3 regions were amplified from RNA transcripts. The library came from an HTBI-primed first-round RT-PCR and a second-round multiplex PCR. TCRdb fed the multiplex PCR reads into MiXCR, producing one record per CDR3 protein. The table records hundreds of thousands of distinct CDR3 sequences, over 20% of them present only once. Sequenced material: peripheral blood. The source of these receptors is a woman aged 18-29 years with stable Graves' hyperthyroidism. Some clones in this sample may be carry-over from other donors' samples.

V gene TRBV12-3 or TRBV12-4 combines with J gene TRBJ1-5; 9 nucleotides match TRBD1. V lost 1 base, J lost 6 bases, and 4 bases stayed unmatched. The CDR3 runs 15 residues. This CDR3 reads CASSLGGQGLQPQHF. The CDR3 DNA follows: TGTGCCAGCAGTTTAGGGGGACAGGGTCTTCAGCCCCAGCATTTT.

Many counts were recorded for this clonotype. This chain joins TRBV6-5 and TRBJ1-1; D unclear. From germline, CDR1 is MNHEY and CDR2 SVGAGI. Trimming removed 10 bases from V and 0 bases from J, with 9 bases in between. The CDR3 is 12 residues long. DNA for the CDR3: TGTGCCATGGACGGACTGAACACTGAAGCTTTCTTT. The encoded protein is CAMDGLNTEAFF.

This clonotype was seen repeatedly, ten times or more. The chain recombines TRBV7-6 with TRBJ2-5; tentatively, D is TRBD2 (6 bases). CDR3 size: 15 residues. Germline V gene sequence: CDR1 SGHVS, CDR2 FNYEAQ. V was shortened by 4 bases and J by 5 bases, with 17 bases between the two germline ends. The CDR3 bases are TGTGCCAGCAGCTCCCGGGACCGGGACTCCGAGACCCAGTACTTC. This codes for CASSSRDRDSETQYF.

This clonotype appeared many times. This chain's CDR3 is CASTRDRRNTEAFF. CDR3 sequence (DNA): TGTGCCAGCACCAGGGACCGAAGGAACACTGAAGCTTTCTTT. This chain uses TRBV6-5 with TRBJ1-1, with D maybe TRBD1 (5 bases). The CDR3 is made up of 14 amino acids. Trimming shortened V by 7 bases and J by 1 base, and 13 bases separated the two germline ends. CDR1 and CDR2 from the germline V gene are MNHEY and SVGAGI.

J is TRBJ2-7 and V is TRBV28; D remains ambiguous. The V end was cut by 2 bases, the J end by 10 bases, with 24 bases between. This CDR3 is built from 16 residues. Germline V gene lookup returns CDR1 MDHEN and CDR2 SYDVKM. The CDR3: CASSLNFPLSLGDQYF. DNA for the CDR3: TGTGCCAGCAGTTTAAACTTCCCCCTCTCTCTCGGCGATCAGTACTTC.

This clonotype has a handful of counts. CDR3 DNA sequence: TGCAGTGCTAGGCGCCGCTGGGATATTAATCAGCCCCAGCATTTT. It codes for CSARRRWDINQPQHF. The chain links TRBV20-1 to TRBJ1-5; D gene unclear. CDR3 length: 15 residues. From germline, CDR1 is DFQATT and CDR2 SNEGSKA (reference sequence). V lost 3 bases and J lost 4, with 16 bases in between.

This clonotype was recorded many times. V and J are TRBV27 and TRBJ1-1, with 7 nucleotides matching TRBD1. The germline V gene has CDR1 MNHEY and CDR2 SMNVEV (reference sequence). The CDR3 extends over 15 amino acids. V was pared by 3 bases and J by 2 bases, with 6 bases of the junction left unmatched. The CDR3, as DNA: TGTGCCAGCAGTTTCACAGGGGCACCCAACACTGAAGCTTTCTTT. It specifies CASSFTGAPNTEAFF.

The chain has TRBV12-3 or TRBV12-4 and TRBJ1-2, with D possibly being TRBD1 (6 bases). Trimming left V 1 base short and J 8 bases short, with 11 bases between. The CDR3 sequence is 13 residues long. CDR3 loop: CASSLGWGAGYTF. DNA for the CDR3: TGTGCCAGCAGTTTAGGTTGGGGGGCAGGCTACACCTTC.

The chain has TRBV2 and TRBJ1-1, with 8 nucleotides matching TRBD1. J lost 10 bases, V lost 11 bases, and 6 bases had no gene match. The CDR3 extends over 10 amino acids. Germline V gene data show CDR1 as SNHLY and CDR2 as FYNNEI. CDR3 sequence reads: CACTGTGAFF. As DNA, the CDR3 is TGTGCCTGCACGGGGACAGGAGCTTTCTTT.

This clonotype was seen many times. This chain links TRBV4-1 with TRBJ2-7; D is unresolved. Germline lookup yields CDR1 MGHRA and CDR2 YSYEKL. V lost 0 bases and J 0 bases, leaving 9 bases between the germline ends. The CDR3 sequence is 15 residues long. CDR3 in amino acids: CASSQESYTSYEQYF. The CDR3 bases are TGCGCCAGCAGCCAAGAGTCCTACACCTCCTACGAGCAGTACTTC.